These T cell receptor beta chains were read from a single sample in a study of T cell changes during pregnancy in multiple sclerosis. The repertoire was sequenced with immunoSEQ multiplex PCR; TCRdb's copy has only in-frame clones and lacks some. The repertoire holds around 59,000 clones, around 90% seen once, with about 2.9% in the top ten. Sequenced material: peripheral blood, taken in the third trimester of pregnancy. These receptors all stem from a female donor in good health, enrolled as a control in a pregnancy study. The CDR3 runs from the conserved cysteine through the conserved F or W. The D gene is left open where the match is weak. Where a row states a size, it is once, few, many or the class of an expanded clone; other rows omit it.

TRBV7-3	-	-	TRBJ2-2	TGTGCCAGCACCACGGGGGGCCCCAGCCTTACCGGGGAGCTGTTTTTT	CASTTGGPSLTGELFF
TRBV5-6	TRBD2	-	TRBJ2-3	TGTGCCAGCAGCGTTGCGGGAGGCCCTACGCAGTATTTT	CASSVAGGPTQYF
TRBV2	-	many	TRBJ2-7	TGTGCCAGCATGAGGACAGCGCTTAGCTCCTACGAGCAGTACTTC	CASMRTALSSYEQYF
TRBV7-9	TRBD2	-	TRBJ2-2	TGTGCCAGCAGTCCGAGCGGGAGGGGGAACACCGGGGAGCTGTTTTTT	CASSPSGRGNTGELFF
TRBV9	TRBD2	-	TRBJ2-1	TGTGCCAGCAGCGCACTAGCGGGAGAGGTCGGGGAACAGTTCTTC	CASSALAGEVGEQFF
TRBV27	-	-	TRBJ2-7	TGTGCCAGCAGTCCCACAATCCGAAACAGGGCTTCCTCCTACGAGCAGTACTTC	CASSPTIRNRASSYEQYF
TRBV6-6	TRBD1	-	TRBJ1-1	TGTGCCAGCAGTTTGTTTACACCGGGACAGGGAGCTTTCTTT	CASSLFTPGQGAFF
TRBV19	-	-	TRBJ1-2	TGTGCCAGTAGTGCAGGCGTCACTAACTATGGCTACACCTTC	CASSAGVTNYGYTF
TRBV12-1	-	-	TRBJ2-2	TGTGCCAGCAGCCCTGGGTTCAGGCTTTCGAACACCGGGGAGCTGTTTTTT	CASSPGFRLSNTGELFF
TRBV6-1	TRBD2	-	TRBJ2-5	TGTGCCAGCAGTGCGCGCCCCCCCGGACTAGCGGCGTACCAAGAGACCCAGTACTTC	CASSARPPGLAAYQETQYF
TRBV7-3	-	-	TRBJ2-2	TGTGCCAGCAGCCCCCAGGGCTCGGACACCGGGGAGCTGTTTTTT	CASSPQGSDTGELFF
TRBV29-1	TRBD1	-	TRBJ2-5	TGCAGCGCGCGGGGACAGGGAGAGACCCAGTACTTC	CSARGQGETQYF
TRBV7-2	-	-	TRBJ2-7	TGTGCCAGCAGCTTATCCCCAGGCTACGAGCAGTACTTC	CASSLSPGYEQYF
TRBV7-6	TRBD2	-	TRBJ2-1	TGTGCCAGCAGCTTAGTTCCCTTTGCGGGAGGATTATACAATGAGCAGTTCTTC	CASSLVPFAGGLYNEQFF